Described below is a single T cell receptor beta chain sequence and its context. Its antigen is unidentified. The data originate from a study of T cell repertoires in cytomegalovirus infection. For the study at large: Selected CMV epitopes included recently identified HLA-C-restricted ones as well as well-studied HLA-B-restricted ones. It can be stated that public TCR beta signatures indicated CMV infection as well as a matching HLA type. Study-wide results and limits: HLA-C-restricted CMV-specific TCR beta clonotypes prevailed in the ex vivo response. Of the TCR beta families, the public ones yielded a cumulative frequency that identified carriers of CMV plus the relevant HLA.

TCRdb reanalysed the reads using MiXCR and keeps one entry per CDR3 protein. Here the sample spans some 500,000 distinct CDR3 sequences, 30% to 40% being singletons. The trim removed 6 bases at V and 8 bases at J, leaving 6 bases unmatched. Germline CDR1 MNHNS, CDR2 SASEGT. CDR3 length: 14 residues. The rearrangement joins TRBV6-1 to TRBJ2-3; 12 bases map to TRBD1. This receptor was identified in a human donor in good health (CMV status not recorded). Some clones in this sample may be carry-over from other donors' samples. Here the sequenced sample was cultured PBMCs, taken from culture after CMV antigen stimulation. The CDR3 here is CASSSGTGGGTQYF. The CDR3 DNA sequence: TGTGCCAGCAGCTCCGGGACAGGGGGCGGTACGCAGTATTTT.